Listed below are T cell receptor beta chains from one sample, sequenced in a study of cytomegalovirus exposure and HLA in healthy donors. Generated by immunoSEQ multiplex PCR, the TCRdb table keeps only in-frame clones and is missing some. This table has 150,000 or so clones, under 80% appearing once. The sample taken for sequencing was PBMCs. The receptor set was obtained from a man aged 30-40 years in good health and CMV-seronegative. Both conserved end residues are part of each CDR3. The order of the fields is J gene, V gene, clone size, CDR3 length, D gene, CDR3 DNA, CDR3 protein. The D gene is left open where the match is weak. The listing skips clone size in some rows; elsewhere it reads once, few, many or a size class.

J gene: TRBJ1-2
V gene: TRBV28
clone size: once
CDR3 length: 14
D gene: -
CDR3 DNA: TGTGCCAGCAGTACATTGGACACTAACTATGGCTACACCTTC
CDR3 protein: CASSTLDTNYGYTF

J gene: TRBJ1-1
V gene: TRBV4-3
clone size: once
CDR3 length: 17
D gene: -
CDR3 DNA: TGCGCCAGCAGCCAAACCGTGGGGGGGCGCGGGAACACTGAAGCTTTCTTT
CDR3 protein: CASSQTVGGRGNTEAFF

J gene: TRBJ1-1
V gene: TRBV5-3
clone size: few
CDR3 length: 12
D gene: -
CDR3 DNA: TGTGCCAGAAGCGGAGGGCGGACTGAAGCTTTCTTT
CDR3 protein: CARSGGRTEAFF

J gene: TRBJ2-5
V gene: TRBV19
clone size: once
CDR3 length: 14
D gene: TRBD2
CDR3 DNA: TGTGCCAGTAGTCCCGACTGGGGGGGGGAGACCCAGTACTTC
CDR3 protein: CASSPDWGGETQYF

J gene: TRBJ1-4
V gene: TRBV5-1
clone size: -
CDR3 length: 16
D gene: -
CDR3 DNA: TGCGCCAGCAGCTTGGGCTGGGGGGAAACTAATGAAAAACTGTTTTTT
CDR3 protein: CASSLGWGETNEKLFF

J gene: TRBJ2-7
V gene: TRBV7-9
clone size: once
CDR3 length: 14
D gene: -
CDR3 DNA: TGTGCCAGCAGCTCCGGACAGTACTCCTACGAGCAGTACTTC
CDR3 protein: CASSSGQYSYEQYF

J gene: TRBJ1-2
V gene: TRBV5-1
clone size: -
CDR3 length: 14
D gene: -
CDR3 DNA: TGCGCCAGCAGCTTGGAGGAGGGAGAGTATGGCTACCCCTTC
CDR3 protein: CASSLEEGEYGYPF

J gene: TRBJ1-6
V gene: TRBV2
clone size: -
CDR3 length: 11
D gene: -
CDR3 DNA: TGTGCCAGCGCCGCGAATTCACCCCTCCACTTT
CDR3 protein: CASAANSPLHF

J gene: TRBJ2-1
V gene: TRBV9
clone size: -
CDR3 length: 16
D gene: -
CDR3 DNA: TGTGCCAGCAGCGTAGTCGGGGAGAGCACCTACAATGAGCAGTTCTTC
CDR3 protein: CASSVVGESTYNEQFF

J gene: TRBJ2-5
V gene: TRBV4-3
clone size: -
CDR3 length: 15
D gene: TRBD2
CDR3 DNA: TGCGCCAGCAGCCAAGGGCGGGGGGGTGTGCAGACCCAGTACTTC
CDR3 protein: CASSQGRGGVQTQYF

J gene: TRBJ1-2
V gene: TRBV5-1
clone size: -
CDR3 length: 13
D gene: -
CDR3 DNA: TGCGCCAGCAGCCAAAGCACAGGGACGGGCTACACCTTC
CDR3 protein: CASSQSTGTGYTF

J gene: TRBJ2-1
V gene: TRBV11-2
clone size: few
CDR3 length: 12
D gene: -
CDR3 DNA: TGTGCCAGCAGCTTAGTAGGGGATGAGCAGTTCTTC
CDR3 protein: CASSLVGDEQFF

J gene: TRBJ1-3
V gene: TRBV2
clone size: -
CDR3 length: 13
D gene: -
CDR3 DNA: TGTGCCAGCAGACCAGACAGAGGAAACACCATATATTTT
CDR3 protein: CASRPDRGNTIYF

J gene: TRBJ1-6
V gene: TRBV5-5
clone size: -
CDR3 length: 14
D gene: -
CDR3 DNA: TGTGCCAGCAGCTTGTTTCCTACCACTTCACCCCTCCACTTT
CDR3 protein: CASSLFPTTSPLHF

J gene: TRBJ2-3
V gene: TRBV7-6
clone size: -
CDR3 length: 17
D gene: TRBD1
CDR3 DNA: TGTGCCAGCAGCTTAGGACAGGGCCCGGAAGGTACAGATACGCAGTATTTT
CDR3 protein: CASSLGQGPEGTDTQYF

J gene: TRBJ2-7
V gene: TRBV7-2
clone size: -
CDR3 length: 14
D gene: -
CDR3 DNA: TGTGCCAGCAGCGACTTCGGGGGTAGGAACGAGCAGTACTTC
CDR3 protein: CASSDFGGRNEQYF

J gene: TRBJ2-1
V gene: TRBV28
clone size: -
CDR3 length: 15
D gene: -
CDR3 DNA: TGTGCCAGCAGTTTAATGCGGGGGCGAAACAATGAGCAGTTCTTC
CDR3 protein: CASSLMRGRNNEQFF

J gene: TRBJ2-7
V gene: TRBV14
clone size: few
CDR3 length: 17
D gene: TRBD1
CDR3 DNA: TGTGCCAGCAGCCACAATTGGGGGACAGGGGTGACCTACGAGCAGTACTTC
CDR3 protein: CASSHNWGTGVTYEQYF

J gene: TRBJ2-1
V gene: TRBV2
clone size: -
CDR3 length: 11
D gene: -
CDR3 DNA: TGTGCCAGCAGTGTCGGCAATGAGCAGTTCTTC
CDR3 protein: CASSVGNEQFF

J gene: TRBJ2-6
V gene: TRBV10-3
clone size: -
CDR3 length: 18
D gene: -
CDR3 DNA: TGTGCCATCGCAGTAGATTGGCAGGTTCTATCTGGGGCCAACGTCCTGACTTTC
CDR3 protein: CAIAVDWQVLSGANVLTF

J gene: TRBJ1-5
V gene: TRBV28
clone size: -
CDR3 length: 13
D gene: -
CDR3 DNA: TGTGCCAGCATCAGGTCCGGCAATCAGCCCCAGAATTTT
CDR3 protein: CASIRSGNQPQNF

J gene: TRBJ1-1
V gene: TRBV29-1
clone size: -
CDR3 length: 12
D gene: -
CDR3 DNA: TGCAGCGCGAAACAGGTGAACACTGAAGCTTTCTTT
CDR3 protein: CSAKQVNTEAFF

J gene: TRBJ1-2
V gene: TRBV27
clone size: -
CDR3 length: 13
D gene: -
CDR3 DNA: TGTGCCAGCAGCCTGCGACACAACTATGGCTACACCTTC
CDR3 protein: CASSLRHNYGYTF

J gene: TRBJ2-5
V gene: TRBV5-1
clone size: -
CDR3 length: 14
D gene: TRBD1
CDR3 DNA: TGCGCCAGCAGCTTGGCGCAGGGGGTGGAGACCCAGTACTTC
CDR3 protein: CASSLAQGVETQYF

J gene: TRBJ2-5
V gene: TRBV5-1
clone size: few
CDR3 length: 14
D gene: TRBD2
CDR3 DNA: TGCGCCAGCAGCGCACTAGCGGCCCAAGAGACCCAGTACTTC
CDR3 protein: CASSALAAQETQYF

J gene: TRBJ2-6
V gene: TRBV19
clone size: -
CDR3 length: 16
D gene: TRBD1
CDR3 DNA: TGTGCCAGTTGGACAGGGGGACTCTCTGGGGCCAACGTCCTGACTTTC
CDR3 protein: CASWTGGLSGANVLTF

J gene: TRBJ1-2
V gene: TRBV7-2
clone size: -
CDR3 length: 11
D gene: -
CDR3 DNA: TGTGCCAGCAGCTTAGAGATTGGGCACACCTTC
CDR3 protein: CASSLEIGHTF

J gene: TRBJ2-6
V gene: TRBV30
clone size: -
CDR3 length: 16
D gene: TRBD1
CDR3 DNA: TGTGCCTGGGGGGGACAGGGGAACTCTGGGGCCAACGTCCTGACTTTC
CDR3 protein: CAWGGQGNSGANVLTF

J gene: TRBJ2-7
V gene: TRBV29-1
clone size: -
CDR3 length: 14
D gene: TRBD2
CDR3 DNA: TGCAGCGTTGAGGGGGCGGGGGGTTTATACGAGCAGTACTTC
CDR3 protein: CSVEGAGGLYEQYF

J gene: TRBJ2-1
V gene: TRBV5-1
clone size: -
CDR3 length: 15
D gene: -
CDR3 DNA: TGCGCCAGCAGCTTGGGAGACAGGGACTCAGAGGAGCAGTTCTTC
CDR3 protein: CASSLGDRDSEEQFF

J gene: TRBJ2-3
V gene: TRBV6-1
clone size: -
CDR3 length: 15
D gene: -
CDR3 DNA: TGTGCCAGCAGTGATTTTGGCTCCAGCACAGATACGCAGTATTTT
CDR3 protein: CASSDFGSSTDTQYF

J gene: TRBJ2-3
V gene: TRBV9
clone size: -
CDR3 length: 14
D gene: -
CDR3 DNA: TGTGCCAGCAGCGGGCAGTCTAGCACAGATACGCAGTATTTT
CDR3 protein: CASSGQSSTDTQYF

J gene: TRBJ2-1
V gene: TRBV10-2
clone size: -
CDR3 length: 13
D gene: -
CDR3 DNA: TGCGCCACTAGTTTCGGGTTCTACAATGAGCAGTTCTTC
CDR3 protein: CATSFGFYNEQFF

J gene: TRBJ2-5
V gene: TRBV28
clone size: -
CDR3 length: 14
D gene: -
CDR3 DNA: TGTGCCAGCAGTTTTGCGGGGACCCAAGAGACCCAGTACTTC
CDR3 protein: CASSFAGTQETQYF

J gene: TRBJ1-2
V gene: TRBV28
clone size: -
CDR3 length: 16
D gene: TRBD1
CDR3 DNA: TGTGCCAGCAGCTTTATCTCCAGGACAGGGAACTATGGCTACACCTTC
CDR3 protein: CASSFISRTGNYGYTF

J gene: TRBJ2-5
V gene: TRBV5-8
clone size: -
CDR3 length: 15
D gene: TRBD1
CDR3 DNA: TGTGCCAGCAGCTTCGGACAGGCCTATGAAGAGACCCAGTACTTC
CDR3 protein: CASSFGQAYEETQYF

J gene: TRBJ1-6
V gene: TRBV5-1
clone size: few
CDR3 length: 15
D gene: -
CDR3 DNA: TGCGCCAGCAGCTTTGGAGCTCCTTATAATTCACCCCTCCACTTT
CDR3 protein: CASSFGAPYNSPLHF

J gene: TRBJ1-1
V gene: TRBV10-2
clone size: many
CDR3 length: 13
D gene: -
CDR3 DNA: TGCGCCAGCAGTAGGGACACATACACTGAAGCTTTCTTT
CDR3 protein: CASSRDTYTEAFF

J gene: TRBJ1-4
V gene: TRBV15
clone size: -
CDR3 length: 17
D gene: TRBD1
CDR3 DNA: TGTGCCACCAGCAGATTAGGACAGGGGGCAACTAATGAAAAACTGTTTTTT
CDR3 protein: CATSRLGQGATNEKLFF

J gene: TRBJ2-3
V gene: TRBV6-5
clone size: -
CDR3 length: 14
D gene: -
CDR3 DNA: TGTGCCAGCAGAGTCGACACCGGCACAGATACGCAGTATTTT
CDR3 protein: CASRVDTGTDTQYF

J gene: TRBJ1-1
V gene: TRBV10-3
clone size: -
CDR3 length: 15
D gene: -
CDR3 DNA: TGTGCCATCAGTGAGTCTGTGGGACACAACACTGAAGCTTTCTTT
CDR3 protein: CAISESVGHNTEAFF

J gene: TRBJ2-7
V gene: TRBV7-2
clone size: -
CDR3 length: 16
D gene: TRBD2
CDR3 DNA: TGTGCCAGCAGCCGAGCGAGCGGGGCCCCATCCTACGAGCAGTACTTC
CDR3 protein: CASSRASGAPSYEQYF

J gene: TRBJ1-4
V gene: TRBV6-5
clone size: once
CDR3 length: 16
D gene: TRBD1
CDR3 DNA: TGTGCCAGCAGTTACTCGACGGGACAGGTGAAGGAAAAACTGTTTTTT
CDR3 protein: CASSYSTGQVKEKLFF

J gene: TRBJ1-1
V gene: TRBV14
clone size: once
CDR3 length: 15
D gene: -
CDR3 DNA: TGTGCCAGCAGCCCGTTTACGGGGGGGACCACTGAAGCTTTCTTT
CDR3 protein: CASSPFTGGTTEAFF

J gene: TRBJ2-2
V gene: TRBV27
clone size: -
CDR3 length: 16
D gene: -
CDR3 DNA: TGTGCCAGCAGTTTTAGTTTAGAGACGAACACCGGGGAGCTGTTTTTT
CDR3 protein: CASSFSLETNTGELFF

J gene: TRBJ1-3
V gene: TRBV11-1
clone size: -
CDR3 length: 17
D gene: TRBD1
CDR3 DNA: TGTGCCAGCAGCTCCGGGACAGGATCGCTCTCTGGAAACACCATATATTTT
CDR3 protein: CASSSGTGSLSGNTIYF

J gene: TRBJ1-5
V gene: TRBV6-6
clone size: once
CDR3 length: 16
D gene: -
CDR3 DNA: TGTGCCACCTATTGGGGTCGGGGTACGGGCAATCAGCCCCAGCATTTT
CDR3 protein: CATYWGRGTGNQPQHF

J gene: TRBJ2-3
V gene: TRBV9
clone size: -
CDR3 length: 13
D gene: -
CDR3 DNA: TGTGCCAGCACCACGTCCGGGGGAGATACGCAGTATTTT
CDR3 protein: CASTTSGGDTQYF

J gene: TRBJ1-5
V gene: TRBV30
clone size: few
CDR3 length: 13
D gene: TRBD1
CDR3 DNA: TGTGCCTGGAGCGCAGGGGGCGACCAGCCCCAGCATTTT
CDR3 protein: CAWSAGGDQPQHF

J gene: TRBJ1-1
V gene: TRBV14
clone size: few
CDR3 length: 15
D gene: TRBD1
CDR3 DNA: TGTGCCAGCAGCCCAACCGGGACAGAGGCCACTGAAGCTTTCTTT
CDR3 protein: CASSPTGTEATEAFF

J gene: TRBJ1-2
V gene: TRBV4-2
clone size: -
CDR3 length: 15
D gene: -
CDR3 DNA: TGTGCCAGCAGCCAAGCCGGGGAGGTTGGCTATGGCTACACCTTC
CDR3 protein: CASSQAGEVGYGYTF

J gene: TRBJ2-2
V gene: TRBV12-5
clone size: -
CDR3 length: 18
D gene: -
CDR3 DNA: TGTGCTAGTGGTTTGGTAAGAGCGGACGCTATTTCTCCCGGGGAGCTGTTTTTT
CDR3 protein: CASGLVRADAISPGELFF

J gene: TRBJ1-6
V gene: TRBV28
clone size: -
CDR3 length: 13
D gene: -
CDR3 DNA: TGTGCCAGCAGTCGGGACAACAATTCACCCCTCCACTTT
CDR3 protein: CASSRDNNSPLHF

J gene: TRBJ2-3
V gene: TRBV4-3
clone size: -
CDR3 length: 16
D gene: TRBD2
CDR3 DNA: TGCGCCAGCAGCCAACAGGGGCTAGCGGGAGCAGATACGCAGTATTTT
CDR3 protein: CASSQQGLAGADTQYF

J gene: TRBJ2-7
V gene: TRBV6-1
clone size: -
CDR3 length: 13
D gene: -
CDR3 DNA: TGTGCCAGCAGTGTTGGCATCACCTACGAGCAGTACTTC
CDR3 protein: CASSVGITYEQYF

J gene: TRBJ1-5
V gene: TRBV7-9
clone size: -
CDR3 length: 15
D gene: -
CDR3 DNA: TGTGCCAGCAGCTTATCGGGGATGGCCAATCAGCCCCAGCATTTT
CDR3 protein: CASSLSGMANQPQHF

J gene: TRBJ1-2
V gene: TRBV9
clone size: -
CDR3 length: 14
D gene: -
CDR3 DNA: TGTGCCAGCAGCGTAGCTGGGGACAACGATGGCTACACCTTC
CDR3 protein: CASSVAGDNDGYTF

J gene: TRBJ1-1
V gene: TRBV27
clone size: -
CDR3 length: 14
D gene: -
CDR3 DNA: TGTGCCAGCAGACCCACGGACAGCTACACTGAAGCTTTCTTT
CDR3 protein: CASRPTDSYTEAFF

J gene: TRBJ1-4
V gene: TRBV7-9
clone size: few
CDR3 length: 15
D gene: TRBD1
CDR3 DNA: TGTGCCAGCAGCTTAGGAGACAGGGTAACTGAAAAACTGTTTTTT
CDR3 protein: CASSLGDRVTEKLFF